This TCR beta chain was obtained from a study of T cell responses to AZD1222 COVID-19 vaccine. Turning to the study itself: Second-dose intervals near 4 or 12 weeks were combined.

CDR3 length: 13 residues. CDR1 is SGHVS and CDR2 is FQNEAQ in the germline V gene. The V end was cut by 1 base, the J end by 9 bases, with 10 bases between. Sequencing was performed with immunoSEQ multiplex PCR; in TCRdb, only in-frame clones are kept and a portion is missing. The sample yields about 110,000 clones, around 90% seen once. In the case of this clone: Its antigen is currently unknown.

Study-level results: White British people made up most donors, females outnumbered males, and clonal diversity was possibly underestimated. Spike-specific TCR depth and breadth grew after two AZD1222 doses. Nearly half of unique spike-specific TCRs reportedly avoided B.1.351 and B.1.1.7 mutated regions.

The sequence was obtained from an adult in good health. This rearrangement joins TRBV7-8 to TRBJ2-4, with a weak D call TRBD1 (6 bases). Sequences were derived from peripheral blood, sampled on day 0 of AZD1222 vaccination. CDR3 DNA sequence: TGTGCCAGCAGCTTAGACACAGGGTCCATTCAGTACTTC. Translation gives CASSLDTGSIQYF.